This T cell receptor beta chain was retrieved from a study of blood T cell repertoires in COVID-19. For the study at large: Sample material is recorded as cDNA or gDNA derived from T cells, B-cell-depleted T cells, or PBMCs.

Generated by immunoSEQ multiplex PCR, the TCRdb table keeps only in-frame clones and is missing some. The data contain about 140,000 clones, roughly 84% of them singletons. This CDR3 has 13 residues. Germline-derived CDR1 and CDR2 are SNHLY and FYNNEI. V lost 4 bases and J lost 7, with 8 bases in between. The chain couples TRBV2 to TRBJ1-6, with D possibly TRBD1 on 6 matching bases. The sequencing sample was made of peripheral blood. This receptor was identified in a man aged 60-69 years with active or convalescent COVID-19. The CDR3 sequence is CASSAQGNSPLHF. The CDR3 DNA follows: TGTGCCAGCAGTGCACAGGGCAATTCACCCCTCCACTTT.